This entry lists 18 T cell receptor beta chains sequenced from one sample in a study of cytomegalovirus exposure and HLA in healthy donors. Both 60 Vbeta primers and 13 Jbeta primers went into the PCR. Libraries were prepared by immunoSEQ multiplex PCR; TCRdb keeps only in-frame clonotypes and omits some of them. The sample includes some 150,000 clones. The sample comprised PBMCs. The receptors originated from a woman between 18 and 30 years old in good health and CMV-seronegative.

CDR3 DNA sequence: TGTGCCAGCAGCTGGGAACTAGCGCTTAAGGAATCAGATACGCAGTATTTT. Residues: CASSWELALKESDTQYF. J is TRBJ2-3 and V is TRBV7-9, with 7 bases aligning to TRBD2. CDR1 is SEHNR and CDR2 is FQNEAQ in the germline V gene (reference sequence). The CDR3 is 17 amino acids. V gave up 4 bases and J gave up 4 bases; unmatched junction bases: 14.

The chain employs TRBV6-1 and TRBJ1-4, with D possibly being TRBD1 (6 bases). In germline, CDR1 is MNHNS, CDR2 SASEGT. V was trimmed by 0 bases and J by 5 bases, leaving 10 bases between them. This CDR3 has 15 amino acids. Here the CDR3 DNA reads TGTGCCAGCAGTGAAGCACAGGGTGGGAATGAAAAACTGTTTTTT. Translation: CASSEAQGGNEKLFF.

The chain links TRBV4-1 to TRBJ2-3, with 10 positions matching TRBD1. CDR1 is MGHRA, CDR2 YSYEKL, per germline. Losses at the gene ends were 6 bases for V and 6 bases for J; bases not matched to a gene: 15. CDR3 size: 17 residues. The CDR3 nucleotides read TGCGCCAGCAGTCACTTCGGCCGGGACAGGGGCAGGGATACGCAGTATTTT. This encodes CASSHFGRDRGRDTQYF.

V is TRBV6-1 and J is TRBJ1-5, with unresolved D. V lost 3 bases, J lost 2 bases, and 11 bases lay in between. There are 15 residues in the CDR3. Germline values: CDR1 MNHNS, CDR2 SASEGT. The CDR3 DNA reads TGTGCCAGCAGTGACGTGGGAGGCGGCAATCAGCCCCAGCATTTT. Translated: CASSDVGGGNQPQHF.

The genes are TRBV9 and TRBJ1-3; 9 bases are shared with TRBD1. CDR1 is SGDLS and CDR2 is YYNGEE in the germline V gene. The V segment lost 3 bases and the J segment 1 base; nucleotides outside the gene matches: 11. The CDR3 is 18 amino acids. The CDR3 sequence: CASSERSGQGISGNTIYF. CDR3 nucleotide sequence: TGTGCCAGCAGCGAGCGCTCGGGACAGGGAATATCTGGAAACACCATATATTTT.

The V and J genes are TRBV7-9 and TRBJ2-5, with TRBD1 identical over 8 bases. Germline V gene data show CDR1 as SEHNR and CDR2 as FQNEAQ (reference sequence). The CDR3 spans 15 residues. The V and J ends lost 4 bases and 5 bases, in that order; junction bases with no gene match: 9. CDR3 residues: CASSSRGRGQETQYF. CDR3 bases: TGTGCCAGCAGCTCAAGAGGCAGGGGGCAGGAGACCCAGTACTTC.

The rearrangement joins TRBV27 to TRBJ2-2; 11 bases line up with TRBD2. V was pared by 0 bases and J by 5 bases, with 8 bases of the junction left unmatched. This CDR3 is 18 amino acids long. From germline, CDR1 is MNHEY and CDR2 SMNVEV (reference sequence). DNA for the CDR3: TGTGCCAGCAGTTTATCATCCCCGGGACTAGCGGAGACCGGGGAGCTGTTTTTT. This codes for CASSLSSPGLAETGELFF.

V gene TRBV29-1 combines with J gene TRBJ2-3; 10 nucleotides agree with TRBD2. V was pared by 4 bases and J by 0 bases, with 4 bases of the junction left unmatched. The CDR3 runs to 15 residues. The germline CDR1 and CDR2 sequences are SQVTM and ANQGSEA. CDR3 in DNA: TGCAGCGTTGTCCTAGCGGGAGAAAGCACAGATACGCAGTATTTT. Translating it yields CSVVLAGESTDTQYF.

The chain uses TRBV4-1 and TRBJ1-5, with 10 bases fitting TRBD1. CDR1 and CDR2 from the germline V gene are MGHRA and YSYEKL. CDR3 length: 15 residues. After removal of 4 bases from V and 7 bases from J, the junction contained 7 bases not matched to a gene. The CDR3 bases are TGCGCCAGCAGCCCGGGACAGGGGCCCCTCCAGCCCCAGCATTTT. Protein sequence: CASSPGQGPLQPQHF.

This chain uses TRBV6-1 with TRBJ1-1; tentative D call: TRBD1 (6 bases). The CDR3 length is 14 residues. Trimming took 2 bases from V and 1 from J, leaving 8 bases between them. The germline gives CDR1 MNHNS, CDR2 SASEGT. CDR3 DNA sequence: TGTGCCAGCAGTGAAAACAGGGCGAACACTGAAGCTTTCTTT. It encodes CASSENRANTEAFF.

The J gene is TRBJ1-2, the V gene TRBV18, with D perhaps matching TRBD1 (6 bases). Per the germline V gene, CDR1 is KGHSH and CDR2 is LQKENI. The CDR3 totals 14 residues. V shed 0 bases and J shed 7 bases, with 12 bases lying between them. CDR3 loop: CASSPPGQARGYTF. The DNA of the CDR3 is TGTGCCAGCTCACCACCGGGACAAGCGCGTGGCTACACCTTC. Filled out from reference TRBV18 and TRBJ1-2, the complete variable domain reads NAGVMQNPRHLVRRRGQEARLRCSPMKGHSHVYWYRQLPEEGLKFMVYLQKENIIDESGMPKERFSAEFPKEGPSILRIQQVVRGDSAAYFCASSPPGQARGYTFGSGTRLTVV.

The chain is built from TRBV5-1 and TRBJ2-5, with D perhaps matching TRBD2 (5 bases). CDR3 length: 15 amino acids. Between the trimmed V and J ends, which lost 0 bases and 1 base, there was a span of 10 bases. CDR1 is SGHRS and CDR2 is YFSETQ in the germline V gene. This chain's CDR3 is CASSLADWLQETQYF. The CDR3 nucleotides read TGCGCCAGCAGCTTGGCGGACTGGCTCCAAGAGACCCAGTACTTC.

The rearrangement joins TRBV19 to TRBJ1-5; 7 positions agree with TRBD1. CDR3 length: 17 amino acids. V gave up 5 bases and J gave up 0 bases; unmatched junction bases: 10. Per germline, CDR1 LNHDA and CDR2 SQIVND (reference sequence). Here the CDR3 reads CASSAGGAQYSNQPQHF. The CDR3 nucleotides are TGTGCCAGTAGTGCAGGGGGTGCCCAATATAGCAATCAGCCCCAGCATTTT.

The chain has TRBV27 and TRBJ2-1, with 10 bases matching TRBD2. Trimming cost V 6 bases and J 8 bases; bases outside gene matches: 4. CDR3 length equals 13 residues. Germline CDR1 and CDR2: MNHEY and SMNVEV (reference sequence). CDR3 coding DNA: TGTGCCAGCAGGCTAGCGGGAGAGGATGAGCAGTTCTTC. Protein sequence: CASRLAGEDEQFF.

The V and J genes are TRBV27 and TRBJ2-2, with TRBD2 matching over 7 bases. CDR3 size: 14 residues. From germline, CDR1 is MNHEY and CDR2 SMNVEV (reference sequence). The ends lost 7 bases at V and 6 bases at J; junction bases unmatched: 8. CDR3 sequence reads: CASKWEGLPGELFF. CDR3 DNA sequence: TGTGCCAGCAAGTGGGAGGGCCTTCCCGGGGAGCTGTTTTTT.

This chain uses TRBV11-3 with TRBJ2-3; 7 bases line up with TRBD1. The ends lost 5 bases at V and 0 bases at J; junction bases unmatched: 5. The CDR3 spans 15 residues. CDR1 SGHNT and CDR2 YENEEA come from the germline V gene. Written as DNA, the CDR3 is TGTGCCAGCAGCCTAGGACAGGAGAGCACAGATACGCAGTATTTT. The encoded protein is CASSLGQESTDTQYF.

V is TRBV12-5 and J is TRBJ2-5, with a possible D match to TRBD2 (6 bases). Germline loops: CDR1 LGHNT, CDR2 FRNRAP. V was pared by 2 bases and J by 5 bases, with 24 bases between. The CDR3 has 18 amino acids. CDR3 sequence (DNA): TGTGCTAGTGGTTTGTCAGCGGGCGGGGTAGGAAAGGGGGAGACCCAGTACTTC. Protein sequence: CASGLSAGGVGKGETQYF.

This chain links TRBV5-4 with TRBJ2-3; 7 bases are shared with TRBD2. This CDR3 has 15 residues. Germline CDR1 and CDR2: SGHNT and YYREEE (reference sequence). The V and J ends lost 0 bases and 0 bases, in that order; junction bases with no gene match: 1. CDR3 DNA sequence: TGTGCCAGCAGCTTGGGGGGGGGAAGCACAGATACGCAGTATTTT. This encodes CASSLGGGSTDTQYF.